These 31 T cell receptor beta chains were sequenced from one sample in a study of blood T cell repertoires in COVID-19. TCRdb's copy holds only in-frame clones and misses some; the assay was immunoSEQ multiplex PCR. This sample yields roughly 180,000 clones, of which about 70% are seen a single time; about 9% belongs to the top ten. Specimen: peripheral blood. These receptors were collected from a woman in her forties or fifties with active or convalescent COVID-19.

The chain carries TRBV20-1 and TRBJ1-2, with no clear D. V lost 3 bases, J lost 2 bases, and 7 bases lay in between. CDR3 length equals 12 residues. CDR1 and CDR2 (germline): DFQATT, SNEGSKA (reference sequence). In DNA form, the CDR3 reads TGCAGTGCTAGTGGGAGAAACTATGGCTACACCTTC. Its translation: CSASGRNYGYTF.

The chain links TRBV5-1 to TRBJ1-6; tentative D call: TRBD1 (6 bases). Germline CDR1 is SGHRS and CDR2 is YFSETQ. The ends were cut back, 0 bases at V and 7 bases at J, with 8 bases in the middle. The CDR3 is 14 residues long. The CDR3 DNA reads TGCGCCAGCAGCTTGGACAGGGAAAATTCACCCCTCCACTTT. Amino acid sequence: CASSLDRENSPLHF.

The rearrangement joins TRBV19 to TRBJ2-5, with 14 nucleotides matching TRBD2. The V gene's germline CDR1 is LNHDA and CDR2 SQIVND (reference sequence). This CDR3 spans 17 amino acids. The trim removed 5 bases at V and 4 bases at J, leaving 9 bases unmatched. CDR3 loop: CASSRRAGTSGGETQYF. The CDR3 region has the DNA TGTGCCAGTAGTCGAAGGGCAGGGACTAGCGGGGGAGAGACCCAGTACTTC. Together with reference TRBV19 and TRBJ2-5, the CDR3 gives the full variable domain: DGGITQSPKYLFRKEGQNVTLSCEQNLNHDAMYWYRQDPGQGLRLIYYSQIVNDFQKGDIAEGYSVSREKKESFPLTVTSAQKNPTAFYLCASSRRAGTSGGETQYFGPGTRLLVL.

The chain recombines TRBV6-1 with TRBJ1-6, with D possibly TRBD1 on 6 matching bases. Germline CDR1 is MNHNS and CDR2 is SASEGT. V lost 6 bases and J 8 bases, leaving 14 bases between the germline ends. The CDR3 extends over 14 amino acids. CDR3 nucleotide sequence: TGTGCCAGCAGAGAAACAGGGAACGATTCACCCCTCCACTTT. Its translation is CASRETGNDSPLHF.

This clone turned up a few times. The V gene is TRBV29-1, the J gene TRBJ1-2; 10 nucleotides match TRBD1. Unmatched junction bases numbered 14, after V lost 3 bases and J lost 4 bases. The CDR3 has 17 residues. Germline-derived CDR1 and CDR2 are SQVTM and ANQGSEA. The CDR3 DNA sequence: TGCAGCGTTGACTTACGACAGGGGGCACGCAGCGGCTATGGCTACACCTTC. It is translated as CSVDLRQGARSGYGYTF.

This clone was seen a few times. V and J are TRBV5-4 and TRBJ2-1, with TRBD2 as a possible D gene (6 bases). Germline-derived CDR1 and CDR2 are SGHNT and YYREEE (reference sequence). V gave up 0 bases and J gave up 6 bases, with 13 bases separating them. This CDR3 spans 15 amino acids. The CDR3 sequence is CASSLAGETSNEQFF. For the CDR3, the DNA is TGTGCCAGCAGCTTGGCGGGAGAGACTTCCAATGAGCAGTTCTTC.

This rearrangement joins TRBV4-2 to TRBJ2-3, with 9 bases fitting TRBD2. This CDR3 contains 16 residues. V shed 3 bases, J shed 4 bases, and the junction held 8 bases outside the gene matches. Germline V gene sequence: CDR1 LGHNA, CDR2 YNFKEQ. This chain's CDR3 is CASSQDGRGGADTQYF. The CDR3 DNA reads as TGTGCCAGCAGCCAGGACGGGCGGGGGGGCGCAGATACGCAGTATTTT.

J is TRBJ2-7 and V is TRBV28; a weak D match, TRBD2 (7 bases). The CDR3 totals 15 residues. CDR1 is MDHEN and CDR2 is SYDVKM in the germline V gene. The V end lost 6 bases, the J end lost 2 bases, and 17 bases lay between the germline ends. CDR3 amino acids: CASSLGGGGTYEQYF. CDR3 DNA sequence: TGTGCCAGCAGCCTCGGGGGCGGGGGCACCTACGAGCAGTACTTC.

The chain recombines TRBV24-1 with TRBJ2-3; 7 bases match TRBD2. The CDR3 loop spans 15 amino acids. The V gene end was trimmed by 3 bases and the J gene end by 1 base; junction bases not matched to a gene: 3. Looked up from germline, CDR1 is KGHDR and CDR2 is SFDVKD. The CDR3 DNA reads TGTGCCACCAGTGATGGGGGGGGACGCACAGATACGCAGTATTTT. Translating it yields CATSDGGGRTDTQYF.

The chain links TRBV30 to TRBJ2-3, with D possibly matching TRBD1 (6 bases). The V and J ends lost 4 bases and 6 bases respectively, with 8 bases between them. Germline V gives CDR1 GTSNPN, CDR2 SVGIG (reference sequence). The CDR3 is 11 residues long. CDR3 loop: CAWITGDTQYF. For the CDR3, the DNA is TGTGCCTGGATTACAGGGGATACGCAGTATTTT.

The sample holds a few counts of this clone. This chain connects TRBV28 to TRBJ2-1; D call uncertain. V lost 6 bases, J lost 1 base, and 10 bases lay in between. Germline CDR1 MDHEN, CDR2 SYDVKM. CDR3 size: 14 residues. The CDR3 loop is CASRDMRSYNEQFF. The CDR3 DNA is TGTGCCAGCAGAGACATGAGATCCTACAATGAGCAGTTCTTC.

The rearrangement joins TRBV5-6 to TRBJ1-1; unclear D gene. Germline V gene sequence: CDR1 SGHDT, CDR2 YYEEEE. The length of the CDR3 is 14 residues. With 1 base removed from V and 2 bases from J, the gap between germline ends came to 9 bases. The CDR3 bases are TGTGCCAGCAGCTTGCTTCAGATCAACACTGAAGCTTTCTTT. Amino acids: CASSLLQINTEAFF.

The gene calls are TRBV7-2 and TRBJ2-7; D remains ambiguous. The CDR3 runs to 13 residues. Looked up from germline, CDR1 is SGHTA and CDR2 is FQGNSA. Trimming took off 4 bases at V and 0 bases at J, with 7 bases between the two ends. The CDR3 region has the DNA TGTGCCAGCAGCTCCCTGAGCTCCTACGAGCAGTACTTC. Encoded protein: CASSSLSSYEQYF.

V and J are TRBV3-1 (or the pseudogene TRBV3-2) and TRBJ2-5; tentative D call: TRBD2 (7 bases). This CDR3 comprises 16 residues. CDR1 LGHDT and CDR2 YNNKEL come from the germline V gene (reference sequence). Trimming stripped 3 bases from V and 5 bases from J, with 19 bases between. CDR3 nucleotide sequence: TGTGCCAGCAGCCAGTGGGGGGGGCGGGAGTTGGAGACCCAGTACTTC. Residues: CASSQWGGRELETQYF.

The CDR3 spells CASSMRVGSSGGPQETQYF. The CDR3 DNA sequence: TGTGCCAGTAGTATGAGAGTAGGGAGTAGCGGGGGACCCCAAGAGACCCAGTACTTC. This sequence joins TRBV19 and TRBJ2-5, with 9 bases identical to TRBD2. The length of the CDR3 is 19 residues. V lost 3 bases to trimming and J lost 1 base; unmatched junction nucleotides: 15. Germline-derived CDR1 and CDR2 are LNHDA and SQIVND (reference sequence).

This chain uses TRBV19 with TRBJ1-4, with D hard to call. This CDR3 region has 12 residues. Trimming took off 3 bases at V and 10 bases at J, with 9 bases between the two ends. CDR1 is LNHDA, CDR2 SQIVND, per germline (reference sequence). The CDR3 DNA is TGTGCCAGTAGTATGCGGGCCGGAAAACTGTTTTTT. It codes for CASSMRAGKLFF.

V usage is TRBV29-1 and J usage is TRBJ2-7; tentatively, D is TRBD1 (6 bases). The CDR3 extends over 10 amino acids. Trimming left V 0 bases short and J 10 bases short, with 7 bases between. Germline V CDR1 and CDR2: SQVTM, ANQGSEA. CDR3 amino acids: CSVEDRGQYF. CDR3 in DNA: TGCAGCGTTGAAGACAGGGGACAGTACTTC.

The chain couples TRBV7-2 to TRBJ2-5, with 10 bases lining up with TRBD2. J lost 4 bases, V lost 3 bases, and 2 bases had no gene match. CDR3 length: 14 residues. Germline V gene sequence: CDR1 SGHTA, CDR2 FQGNSA. Written as DNA, the CDR3 is TGTGCCAGCAGCTTTTCTAGCGGGGGAGAGACCCAGTACTTC. This encodes CASSFSSGGETQYF.

V usage is TRBV9 and J usage is TRBJ1-3, with 7 nucleotides matching TRBD1. The CDR3 length is 14 residues. Germline lookup yields CDR1 SGDLS and CDR2 YYNGEE. V shed 3 bases, J shed 4 bases, and the junction held 4 bases outside the gene matches. The CDR3 DNA sequence: TGTGCCAGCAGCGCCACAGGGGCCGGAAACACCATATATTTT. Encoded protein: CASSATGAGNTIYF. The variable domain in full, completed from reference TRBV9 and TRBJ1-3, reads DSGVTQTPKHLITATGQRVTLRCSPRSGDLSVYWYQQSLDQGLQFLIQYYNGEERAKGNILERFSAQQFPDLHSELNLSSLELGDSALYFCASSATGAGNTIYFGEGSWLTVV.

The genes are TRBV4-3 and TRBJ2-1; D gene unclear. From germline, CDR1 is LGHNA and CDR2 YSLEER. The CDR3 has 14 amino acids. V was clipped by 0 bases and J by 10 bases, with 13 bases between them. The CDR3 here is CASSQDPGGREQFF. As DNA, the CDR3 is TGCGCCAGCAGCCAAGATCCGGGTGGTAGGGAGCAGTTCTTC.

The genes are TRBV7-2 and TRBJ1-2; possible D gene TRBD1, 6 bases. Germline CDR1 SGHTA, CDR2 FQGNSA. Trimming removed 4 bases at V and 7 bases at J, with 13 bases between. This CDR3 has 13 residues. CDR3 sequence: CASSSTGYGGYTF. The CDR3 region has the DNA TGTGCCAGCAGCTCCACAGGGTACGGTGGCTACACCTTC.

This sequence joins TRBV6-5 and TRBJ1-5, with 8 nucleotides matching TRBD1. Germline V CDR1 and CDR2: MNHEY, SVGAGI. This CDR3 region has 14 residues. V lost 6 bases to trimming and J lost 2 bases; unmatched junction nucleotides: 3. CDR3: CASRPGGRNQPQHF. The CDR3 nucleotides are TGTGCCAGCAGACCAGGGGGCCGCAATCAGCCCCAGCATTTT.

V and J are TRBV25-1 and TRBJ2-1; D perhaps matches TRBD1 (5 bases). The germline V gene encodes CDR1 MGHDK and CDR2 SYGVNS. The CDR3 has 14 amino acids. V was clipped by 3 bases and J by 4 bases, with 10 bases between them. The chain's CDR3 is CASSDETAYNEQFF. CDR3 coding DNA: TGTGCCAGCAGTGACGAGACAGCTTACAATGAGCAGTTCTTC.

This clone was picked up many times. The V gene is TRBV30, the J gene TRBJ1-2; D not resolved. V shed 2 bases and J shed 4 bases, with 11 bases lying between them. Germline CDR1 reads GTSNPN; CDR2 reads SVGIG (reference sequence). CDR3 size: 13 residues. DNA of the CDR3: TGTGCCTGGAGTAAAGCAGGAGGCTATGGCTACACCTTC. Translating gives CAWSKAGGYGYTF.

This sequence joins TRBV30 and TRBJ1-3; no clear D gene. Trimming took off 5 bases at V and 0 bases at J, with 11 bases between the two ends. The CDR3 has 14 amino acids. CDR1 and CDR2 from the germline V gene are GTSNPN and SVGIG (reference sequence). The CDR3 is CAWGAGVSGNTIYF. The DNA of the CDR3 is TGTGCCTGGGGCGCGGGAGTCTCTGGAAACACCATATATTTT.

The chain has TRBV2 and TRBJ2-1; TRBD1 aligns across 10 bases. V lost 7 bases to trimming and J lost 8 bases; unmatched junction nucleotides: 11. This CDR3 is built from 15 residues. Germline V gene sequence: CDR1 SNHLY, CDR2 FYNNEI. CDR3 DNA sequence: TGTGCCAGCAACCCGGACAGGGGGAAGCGGGATGAGCAGTTCTTC. Protein: CASNPDRGKRDEQFF. Full variable domain (missing parts from reference TRBV2 and TRBJ2-1): EPEVTQTPSHQVTQMGQEVILRCVPISNHLYFYWYRQILGQKVEFLVSFYNNEISEKSEIFDDQFSVERPDGSNFTLKIRSTKLEDSAMYFCASNPDRGKRDEQFFGPGTRLTVL.

This clone came up once. The chain recombines TRBV11-2 with TRBJ1-6, with D possibly TRBD1 on 6 matching bases. The CDR3 extends over 16 amino acids. Trimming removed 4 bases at V and 10 bases at J, with 20 bases between. The V gene's germline CDR1 is SGHAT and CDR2 FQNNGV. In DNA, the CDR3 is TGTGCCAGCAGCTCCCTTAGGGCAGGGGCAAAGTCACCCCTCCACTTT. Protein sequence: CASSSLRAGAKSPLHF.

This clone was observed a few times. Other DNA sequences in the same sample also yield this CDR3. The V and J genes are TRBV18 and TRBJ1-1; D is undetermined. Trimming stripped 2 bases from V and 1 base from J, with 5 bases between. Germline values: CDR1 KGHSH, CDR2 LQKENI. The CDR3 runs to 13 residues. The CDR3 protein is CASSPGRNTEAFF. The CDR3 nucleotides read TGTGCCAGCTCACCAGGGAGGAACACTGAAGCTTTCTTT.

This sequence joins TRBV4-3 and TRBJ2-3, with D hard to call. CDR1 LGHNA and CDR2 YSLEER come from the germline V gene. The CDR3 sequence is 17 residues long. Trimming cost V 4 bases and J 4 bases, with 21 bases left between them. The CDR3 is CASSLTLGGSPPDTQYF. CDR3 coding DNA: TGCGCCAGCAGCCTTACCCTGGGTGGTAGCCCCCCAGATACGCAGTATTTT.

The chain is built from TRBV19 and TRBJ2-7; D not resolved. The CDR3 is made up of 14 amino acids. The ends were cut back, 1 base at V and 2 bases at J, with 9 bases in the middle. From germline, CDR1 is LNHDA and CDR2 SQIVND (reference sequence). CDR3: CASSIAPLTYEQYF. In DNA form, the CDR3 reads TGTGCCAGTAGTATAGCTCCTTTAACCTACGAGCAGTACTTC. The full variable domain, in which reference TRBV19 and TRBJ2-7 provide the parts outside the CDR3, is DGGITQSPKYLFRKEGQNVTLSCEQNLNHDAMYWYRQDPGQGLRLIYYSQIVNDFQKGDIAEGYSVSREKKESFPLTVTSAQKNPTAFYLCASSIAPLTYEQYFGPGTRLTVT.

V gene TRBV12-3 or TRBV12-4 combines with J gene TRBJ1-2; D is ambiguous. This CDR3 is built from 13 residues. The germline V and J ends were trimmed by 6 bases and 4 bases, with 12 bases remaining between them. In DNA form, the CDR3 reads TGTGCCAGCAGCCACATCAGGTCCTATGGCTACACCTTC. It is translated as CASSHIRSYGYTF.